Detailed here is one TCR beta chain. What it binds is not known. The V end lost 5 bases, the J end lost 15 bases, and 17 bases lay between the germline ends. CDR1 is SGHTA, CDR2 FQGTGA, per germline. This CDR3 has 12 residues. In the PCR, 60 Vbeta and 13 Jbeta primers were used. Repertoires were generated with immunoSEQ multiplex PCR, while TCRdb's copy carries only in-frame clones and drops some. The top ten hold 2.5% to 3.5% of the sample, which has about 130,000 clones, roughly 80% seen once. The sample is drawn from a study of cytomegalovirus exposure and HLA in healthy donors. Study outcomes and limitations: Per published accounts, TCR beta sequences correctly predicted the HLA-A and HLA-B alleles of most subjects.

The chain recombines TRBV7-3 with TRBJ2-1, with D tentatively TRBD2 (5 bases). Specimen: PBMCs. The receptor's source is a woman in her 50s in good health and CMV-seronegative. For the CDR3, the DNA is TGTGCCAGCAGCCCCGGGGAGCGCAAGATGTTCTTC. This codes for CASSPGERKMFF.